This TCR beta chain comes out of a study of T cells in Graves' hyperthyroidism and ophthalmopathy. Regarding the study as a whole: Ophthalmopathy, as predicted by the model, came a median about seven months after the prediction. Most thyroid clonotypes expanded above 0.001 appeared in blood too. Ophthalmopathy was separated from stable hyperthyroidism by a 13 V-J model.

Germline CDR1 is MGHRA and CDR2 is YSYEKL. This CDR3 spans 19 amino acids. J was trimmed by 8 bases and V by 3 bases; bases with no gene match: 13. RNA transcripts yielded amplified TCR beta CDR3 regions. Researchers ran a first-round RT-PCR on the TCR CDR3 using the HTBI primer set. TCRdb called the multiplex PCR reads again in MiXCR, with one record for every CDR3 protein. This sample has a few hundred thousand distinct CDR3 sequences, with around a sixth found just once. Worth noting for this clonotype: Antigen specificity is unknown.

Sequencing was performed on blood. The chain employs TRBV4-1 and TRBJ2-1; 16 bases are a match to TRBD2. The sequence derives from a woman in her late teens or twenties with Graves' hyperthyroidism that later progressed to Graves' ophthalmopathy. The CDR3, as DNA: TGCGCCAGCAGCCACCCGGGACTAGCGGGAGGGTCAGGGCACGATGAGCAGTTCTTC. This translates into CASSHPGLAGGSGHDEQFF.